The 5 T cell receptor beta chains presented below share a single source sample, sequenced in a study of T cell responses to AZD1222 COVID-19 vaccine. Assay: immunoSEQ multiplex PCR; the TCRdb copy retains only in-frame clones and omits some. The sample holds around 140,000 clones; more than 80% are singletons and the top ten take approximately 3.1%. This specimen consisted of peripheral blood, obtained on day 0 of AZD1222 vaccination. The receptor source for this set is an adult in good health.

This CDR3 is CASRRKNNQPQHF. CDR3 DNA sequence: TGTGCCAGCAGGCGGAAGAACAATCAGCCCCAGCATTTT. The J gene is TRBJ1-5, the V gene TRBV12-3 or TRBV12-4; D not resolved. The CDR3 runs to 13 residues. Trimming shortened V by 6 bases and J by 3 bases, and 9 bases separated the two germline ends.

The chain combines TRBV5-4 with TRBJ1-1, with D perhaps TRBD1 (5 bases). Germline V CDR1 and CDR2: SGHNT, YYREEE (reference sequence). The CDR3 totals 14 residues. Trimming stripped 4 bases from V and 1 base from J, with 11 bases between. The CDR3 nucleotides read TGTGCCAGCAGCCTGGGACGGGCGAACACTGAAGCTTTCTTT. Its protein is CASSLGRANTEAFF.

V usage is TRBV6-5 and J usage is TRBJ2-7; D may correspond to TRBD1 or TRBD2 (5 bases each). Per the germline V gene, CDR1 is MNHEY and CDR2 is SVGAGI. V was pared by 0 bases and J by 0 bases, with 12 bases between. This CDR3 spans 16 amino acids. DNA of the CDR3: TGTGCCAGCAGTTACTCGATAAACGGGGCCTCCTACGAGCAGTACTTC. Translation gives CASSYSINGASYEQYF.

The V call is TRBV7-9, the J call TRBJ2-2; either TRBD1 or TRBD2 may supply D (5 bases each). CDR1 and CDR2 (germline): SEHNR, FQNEAQ (reference sequence). With 1 base removed from V and 7 bases from J, the gap between germline ends came to 10 bases. The CDR3 has 14 residues. The CDR3 bases are TGTGCCAGCAGCTTAGGCCAGGGAGTCGGGGAGCTGTTTTTT. Protein: CASSLGQGVGELFF.

The chain uses TRBV6-6 and TRBJ2-7; 10 bases are shared with TRBD1. Per germline, CDR1 MNHNY and CDR2 SVGAGI (reference sequence). V lost 2 bases to trimming and J lost 1 base; unmatched junction nucleotides: 2. This CDR3 contains 15 residues. CDR3 nucleotide sequence: TGTGCCAGCAGTTACCCGGGACAGGGGTCCTACGAGCAGTACTTC. Translated: CASSYPGQGSYEQYF.